These T cell receptor beta chains were read from a single sample in a study of control samples from healthy donors and cancer patients. Clones were read by immunoSEQ multiplex PCR, and TCRdb kept only the in-frame ones, dropping some. The sample has under 60,000 clones; approximately 94% are singletons. The sequenced material came from blood. These receptors came from a man between 25 and 39 years old in good health. The CDR3 runs from the conserved cysteine through the conserved F or W. Each record gives: CDR3 protein, CDR3 DNA, D gene, clone size, V gene, J gene. The D gene is left open where the match is weak. Only some rows state a clone size, as once, few, many or a class for expanded clones.

CDR3 protein: CATSDSSPGGANQPQHF
CDR3 DNA: TGTGCCACCAGTGATTCTTCCCCGGGGGGGGCCAATCAGCCCCAGCATTTT
D gene: .
clone size: once
V gene: TRBV24-1
J gene: TRBJ1-5

CDR3 protein: CASSSPGQAAYEQYF
CDR3 DNA: TGTGCCAGCAGTTCCCCCGGACAGGCCGCCTACGAGCAGTACTTC
D gene: TRBD1
clone size: .
V gene: TRBV5-4
J gene: TRBJ2-7

CDR3 protein: CASSTLGGASYNEQFF
CDR3 DNA: TGTGCCAGCAGTACGCTAGGGGGTGCCTCCTACAATGAGCAGTTCTTC
D gene: .
clone size: .
V gene: TRBV25-1
J gene: TRBJ2-1

CDR3 protein: CASSYERAGGLNEQFF
CDR3 DNA: TGTGCCAGCAGTTACGAGCGAGCGGGGGGGCTCAATGAGCAGTTCTTC
D gene: TRBD2
clone size: .
V gene: TRBV6-5
J gene: TRBJ2-1

CDR3 protein: CASSEALGAGQPQHF
CDR3 DNA: TGTGCCAGCAGTGAAGCGCTGGGGGCGGGTCAGCCCCAGCATTTT
D gene: .
clone size: .
V gene: TRBV2
J gene: TRBJ1-5

CDR3 protein: CATSDLALGQPNGQETQYF
CDR3 DNA: TGTGCCACCAGTGATCTTGCATTGGGACAGCCAAACGGCCAAGAAACCCAGTACTTC
D gene: TRBD1
clone size: .
V gene: TRBV24-1
J gene: TRBJ2-5

CDR3 protein: CASSLGTGGDREKLFF
CDR3 DNA: TGCGCCAGCAGCTTAGGGACAGGGGGGGATCGGGAAAAACTGTTTTTT
D gene: TRBD1
clone size: .
V gene: TRBV5-1
J gene: TRBJ1-4

CDR3 protein: CASSLMTYEQYF
CDR3 DNA: TGTGCCAGCAGCTTAATGACCTACGAGCAGTACTTC
D gene: .
clone size: once
V gene: TRBV7-9
J gene: TRBJ2-7

CDR3 protein: CATSAETYNEQFF
CDR3 DNA: TGTGCCACATCAGCAGAAACCTACAATGAGCAGTTCTTC
D gene: .
clone size: .
V gene: TRBV18
J gene: TRBJ2-1

CDR3 protein: CASSPNQETQYF
CDR3 DNA: TGCGCCAGCAGTCCGAATCAAGAGACCCAGTACTTC
D gene: .
clone size: .
V gene: TRBV5-1
J gene: TRBJ2-5

CDR3 protein: CASSLKPSGSGYNEQFF
CDR3 DNA: TGTGCCAGCAGCTTAAAACCTAGCGGGAGCGGTTACAATGAGCAGTTCTTC
D gene: TRBD2
clone size: .
V gene: TRBV7-3
J gene: TRBJ2-1

CDR3 protein: CASSWRGVRGLQYGYTF
CDR3 DNA: TGTGCCAGCAGTTGGCGTGGGGTCAGGGGTCTCCAATATGGCTACACCTTC
D gene: .
clone size: .
V gene: TRBV28
J gene: TRBJ1-2

CDR3 protein: CASSFRGQGGNQPQHF
CDR3 DNA: TGTGCCAGCAGTTTTCGTGGACAGGGGGGGAATCAGCCCCAGCATTTT
D gene: TRBD1
clone size: .
V gene: TRBV28
J gene: TRBJ1-5

CDR3 protein: CASSIRANSYEQYF
CDR3 DNA: TGTGCCAGTAGTATTCGTGCTAACTCCTACGAGCAGTACTTC
D gene: .
clone size: .
V gene: TRBV19
J gene: TRBJ2-7